The clone carrying this T cell receptor (beta chain) turned up a few times. Its antigen is still unknown. This CDR3 region has 12 residues. The V end was cut by 6 bases, the J end by 7 bases, with 12 bases between. Per the germline V gene, CDR1 is LGHNT and CDR2 is FRNRAP. The table came from immunoSEQ multiplex PCR; TCRdb's copy has only in-frame clones and leaves some out. The table shows 85,000 to 100,000 clones, with around 80% occurring only once. The entry originates in a study of a mutant IDH1 vaccine in newly diagnosed glioma. About the research overall: Patients under treatment included approximately 60% males and about 40% females and had a mean age of about 37 years. Pretreatment consisted of radiotherapy, temozolomide, or both, with most receiving both.

Time point of the sample: baseline, week 1 (first vaccination visit). Treatment described: pre-vaccination baseline after standard-of-care therapy. Each tumor in the donors was a new WHO grade 3 or 4 astrocytoma, IDH1-mutant and ATRX-lost. Overall study findings and caveats: Apparently, pseudoprogression bore no relation to changes among the top peripheral T cell clonotypes.

Here the sequenced sample was PBMCs, taken from a glioma patient treated with radiotherapy, temozolomide or both. The rearrangement uses TRBV12-5 and TRBJ1-1; D gene ambiguous. The origin of this receptor is a man in his forties with glioma. The CDR3 coding sequence is TGTGCTAGTGGACCTCCTCTAGGTGAAGCTTTCTTT. It encodes CASGPPLGEAFF.